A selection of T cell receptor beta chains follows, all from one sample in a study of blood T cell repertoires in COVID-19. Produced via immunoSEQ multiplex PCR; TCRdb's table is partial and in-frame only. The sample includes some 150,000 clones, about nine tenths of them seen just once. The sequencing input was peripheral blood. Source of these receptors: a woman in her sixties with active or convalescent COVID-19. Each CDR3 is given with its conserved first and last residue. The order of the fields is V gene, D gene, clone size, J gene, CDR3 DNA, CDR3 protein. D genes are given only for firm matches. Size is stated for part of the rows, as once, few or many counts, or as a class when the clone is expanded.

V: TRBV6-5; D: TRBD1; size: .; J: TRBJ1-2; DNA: TGTGCCAGCAGGCGACAGGGGGCGCCGGACTATGGCTACACCTTC; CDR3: CASRRQGAPDYGYTF
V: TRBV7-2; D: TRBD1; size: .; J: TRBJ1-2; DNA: TGTGCCAGCAGCAAGCCGACCGGACAGGGGCCCCTTTTCTTC; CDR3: CASSKPTGQGPLFF
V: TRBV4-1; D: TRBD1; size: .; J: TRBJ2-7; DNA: TGCGCCAGCAGCCACCCCGGGACAGGGATTACCTACGAGCAGTACTTC; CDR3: CASSHPGTGITYEQYF
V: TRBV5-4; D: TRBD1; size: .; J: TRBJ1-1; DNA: TGTGCCAGCAGCTCGACAGGGATTGAAGCTTTCTTT; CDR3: CASSSTGIEAFF
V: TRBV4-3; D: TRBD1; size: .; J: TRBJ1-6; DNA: TGCGCCAGCAGCCAAGCCTTAGGACAGGGTAATTCACCCCTCCACTTT; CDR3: CASSQALGQGNSPLHF
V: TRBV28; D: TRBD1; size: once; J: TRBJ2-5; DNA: TGTGCCACCGGACAGGACCAAGAGACCCAGTACTTC; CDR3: CATGQDQETQYF
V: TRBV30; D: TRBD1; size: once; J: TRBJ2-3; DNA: TGTGCCTGGGGGACAGGGGGAGGAGATACGCAGTATTTT; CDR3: CAWGTGGGDTQYF
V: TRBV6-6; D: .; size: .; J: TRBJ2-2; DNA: TGTGCCAGCAGTTACTCGAGAGAGAACACCGGGGAGCTGTTTTTT; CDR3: CASSYSRENTGELFF
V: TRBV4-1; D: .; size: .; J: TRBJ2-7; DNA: TGCGCCAGCAGCCAAGAGTTATCGGGGGATCCCTACGAGCAGTACTTC; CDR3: CASSQELSGDPYEQYF
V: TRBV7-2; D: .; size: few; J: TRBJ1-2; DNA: TGTGCCAGCAGCCCCCGAAACCTGGCCCTCTATGGCTACACCTTC; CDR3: CASSPRNLALYGYTF
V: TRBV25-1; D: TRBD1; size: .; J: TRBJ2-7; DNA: TGTGCCAGCAGTGGCCGGGACAGCCAAAAGCCTTACGAGCAGTACTTC; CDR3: CASSGRDSQKPYEQYF
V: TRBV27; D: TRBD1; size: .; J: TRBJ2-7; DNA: TGTGCCAGCAGTTACAGGGGGCCCTACGAGCAGTACTTC; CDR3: CASSYRGPYEQYF
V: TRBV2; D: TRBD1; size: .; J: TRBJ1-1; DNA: TGTGCCAGCAGTGTGGGGACAGCGAACACTGAAGCTTTCTTT; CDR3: CASSVGTANTEAFF
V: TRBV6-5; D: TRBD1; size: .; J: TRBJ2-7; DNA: TGTGCCAGCAGTTACGACAGGGAATCTTACGAGCAGTACTTC; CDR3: CASSYDRESYEQYF
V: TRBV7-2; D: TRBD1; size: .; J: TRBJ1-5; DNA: TGTGCCAGCAGCCTGGACAGGGGAAATCAGCCCCAGCATTTT; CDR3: CASSLDRGNQPQHF
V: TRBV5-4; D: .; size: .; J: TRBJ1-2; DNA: TGTGCCAGCAGCTTGGACAGTGGCTATGGCTACACCTTC; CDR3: CASSLDSGYGYTF
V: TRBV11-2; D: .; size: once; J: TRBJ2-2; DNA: TGTGCCAGCAGCTTCGTCGCCGGGGCCGGGGAGCTGTTTTTT; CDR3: CASSFVAGAGELFF
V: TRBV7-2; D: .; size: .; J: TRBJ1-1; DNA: TGTGCCAGCAGCTTTTCTTTAGACACTGAAGCTTTCTTT; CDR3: CASSFSLDTEAFF
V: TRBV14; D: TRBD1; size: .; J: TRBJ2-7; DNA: TGTGCCAGCAGCCCAGGCGGGACAGGGCGTGGAGAGCAGTACTTC; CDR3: CASSPGGTGRGEQYF
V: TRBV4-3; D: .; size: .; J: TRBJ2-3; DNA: TGCGCCAGCAGCCTGGCATTGAGGACAGATACGCAGTATTTT; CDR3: CASSLALRTDTQYF